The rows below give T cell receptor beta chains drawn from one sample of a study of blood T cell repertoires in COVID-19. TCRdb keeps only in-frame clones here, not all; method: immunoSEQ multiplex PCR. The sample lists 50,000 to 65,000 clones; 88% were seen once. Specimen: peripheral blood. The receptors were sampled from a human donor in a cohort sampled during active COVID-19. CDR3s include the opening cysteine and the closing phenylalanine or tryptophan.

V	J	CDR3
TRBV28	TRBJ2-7	CASSFLPASESSYEQYF
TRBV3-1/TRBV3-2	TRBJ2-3	CASRAIAESTDTQYF
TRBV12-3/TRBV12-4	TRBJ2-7	CASRGGLSYEQYF
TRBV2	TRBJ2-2	CASSEVSGVTGELFF
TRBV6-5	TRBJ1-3	CASSLTRQDGNTIYF
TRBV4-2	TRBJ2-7	CASSQGGGAYEQYF
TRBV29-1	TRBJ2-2	CSVGFGDWRARNTGELFF
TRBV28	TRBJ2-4	CASSLYLGVAKNIQYF
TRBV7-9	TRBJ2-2	CASSFGGELFF
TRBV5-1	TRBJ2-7	CASSKTSGSSSYEQYF
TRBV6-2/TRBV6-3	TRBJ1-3	CASSYGSSGNTIYF